Shown below are 20 T cell receptor beta chains from a single sample sequenced in a study of metastatic and nonmetastatic thyroid tumors. Patients had received no treatment of any kind before thyroid surgery. TCRdb ran MiXCR on the PCR reads. The table includes tens of thousands of clones, 20% detected once. Sequencing used blood. These receptor sequences come from a female donor with papillary thyroid cancer or a benign thyroid nodule (not recorded which). Some clones in this sample may be carry-over from other donors' samples.

This clone was detected many times. The chain carries TRBV4-1 and TRBJ2-3; 9 positions match TRBD2. Germline V gene lookup returns CDR1 MGHRA and CDR2 YSYEKL. Trimming took 7 bases from V and 3 from J; bases not matched to a gene: 11. This CDR3 is 16 amino acids long. CDR3 region: CASTLIAGAGTDTQYF. The CDR3 DNA is TGCGCCAGCACCCTTATAGCGGGAGCTGGGACAGATACGCAGTATTTT.

This clone has a count of ten or more. The chain links TRBV15 to TRBJ1-5; 9 bases fit TRBD1. The CDR3 sequence is 16 residues long. V dropped 5 bases and J dropped 4; count of bases not matched to a gene: 9. From germline, CDR1 is LNHNV and CDR2 YYDKDF (reference sequence). CDR3 nucleotide sequence: TGTGCCACCAGCGCCCGAGGGGACAGGGCGAATCAGCCCCAGCATTTT. It is translated as CATSARGDRANQPQHF.

This chain uses TRBV19 with TRBJ2-3; no clear D. Germline V gene data show CDR1 as LNHDA and CDR2 as SQIVND (reference sequence). Between the trimmed V and J ends, which lost 3 bases and 2 bases, there was a span of 12 bases. The CDR3 runs to 15 residues. CDR3 sequence (DNA): TGTGCCAGTAGTATGATCGGTGCTTACACAGATACGCAGTATTTT. Translation: CASSMIGAYTDTQYF.

This clone has just one count. CDR3 sequence: CASSSYGQGGPYEQYF. Written as DNA, the CDR3 is TGTGCCAGCAGCTCATATGGACAGGGGGGACCCTACGAGCAGTACTTC. The V gene is TRBV7-3, the J gene TRBJ2-7; 10 positions agree with TRBD1. The CDR3 consists of 16 residues. V shed 4 bases, J shed 2 bases, and the junction held 8 bases outside the gene matches. Germline loops: CDR1 SGHTA, CDR2 FQGTGA.

There are a few counts of this clone. The V gene is TRBV6-4, the J gene TRBJ1-4, with D tentatively TRBD1 (6 bases). The CDR3 is 15 amino acids. V was clipped by 4 bases and J by 9 bases, with 18 bases between them. CDR1 is MRHNA, CDR2 SNTAGT, per germline. The CDR3 nucleotides are TGTGCCAGCAGTGCCCCGGAGGGACAAAAAAAAAAACTGTTTTTT. Its protein product is CASSAPEGQKKKLFF.

The sample holds one count of this clone. The gene calls are TRBV3-1 and TRBJ2-7; 14 bases fit TRBD2. In germline, CDR1 is LGHDT, CDR2 YNNKEL (reference sequence). The trim removed 3 bases at V and 3 bases at J, leaving 7 bases unmatched. CDR3 length: 17 residues. DNA of the CDR3: TGTGCCAGCAGCCACACGAAAGGGACTAGCGGGGGCTACGAGCAGTACTTC. It encodes CASSHTKGTSGGYEQYF.

This clone was picked up many times. CDR3 DNA sequence: TGTGCCAGTAGTATGGGAGGGAATCAGCCCCAGCATTTT. It codes for CASSMGGNQPQHF. The V call is TRBV19, the J call TRBJ1-5; no firm D call. The V gene's germline CDR1 is LNHDA and CDR2 SQIVND (reference sequence). This CDR3 has 13 residues. The ends were cut back, 3 bases at V and 4 bases at J, with 7 bases in the middle.

Remarks on this clone: A much larger clone differs from this one at a single base, so this may be a read error. The V call is TRBV3-1, the J call TRBJ1-2; perhaps TRBD1 as D (6 bases). The CDR3 covers 16 residues. Germline V lookup: CDR1 LGHDT, CDR2 YNNKEL (reference sequence). Trimming left V 3 bases short and J 4 bases short, with 18 bases between. CDR3 nucleotides: TGTGCCAGCAGCCAGGGGGCGGGGTCCCATGGCTATGGCTACACCTTC. Protein sequence: CASSQGAGSHGYGYTF.

In regard to this clone: Because the CDR3 is missing its conserved closing phenylalanine or tryptophan, this is likely a read error. The chain carries TRBV24-1 and TRBJ2-1; perhaps TRBD2 as D (5 bases). The CDR3 covers 14 residues. CDR1 and CDR2 from the germline V gene are KGHDR and SFDVKD. The CDR3 spells CSTSDGRDYNEQFC. In DNA, the CDR3 is TGTTCCACCAGTGACGGCCGGGACTACAATGAGCAGTTCTGC.

In this sample, this clone turned up many times. The chain's CDR3 is CAISEIGQGSEQYF. The CDR3 DNA follows: TGTGCCATCAGTGAGATTGGACAGGGGAGCGAGCAGTACTTC. The chain joins TRBV10-3 to TRBJ2-7; 9 bases match TRBD1. This CDR3 has 14 residues. Per germline, CDR1 ENHRY and CDR2 SYGVKD. Unmatched junction bases numbered 5, after V lost 2 bases and J lost 6 bases.

The V call is TRBV12-3 or TRBV12-4, the J call TRBJ2-1; no firm D call. The CDR3 runs to 13 residues. V lost 6 bases, J lost 8 bases, and 14 bases lay in between. This CDR3 is CASSPLSMDEQFF. The CDR3 region has the DNA TGTGCCAGCAGCCCGCTGAGTATGGATGAGCAGTTCTTC.

This clone was observed many times. The CDR3 coding sequence is TGTGCCAGCTCACGGGACGGGGTCAGCAATCAGCCCCAGCATTTT. It encodes CASSRDGVSNQPQHF. The chain recombines TRBV18 with TRBJ1-5; maybe TRBD1 (5 bases). This CDR3 is built from 15 residues. The V gene lost 4 bases and the J gene lost 1 base, with 11 bases spanning the gap. The V gene's germline CDR1 is KGHSH and CDR2 LQKENI.

This clone was detected many times. The chain uses TRBV7-9 and TRBJ1-1; no clear D. The CDR3 loop spans 13 amino acids. Trimming cost V 5 bases and J 4 bases, with 11 bases left between them. Germline-derived CDR1 and CDR2 are SEHNR and FQNEAQ (reference sequence). The CDR3: CASSLSGPTEAFF. The CDR3 DNA follows: TGTGCCAGCAGCCTGTCCGGGCCCACTGAAGCTTTCTTT.

The rearrangement uses TRBV20-1 and TRBJ2-7, with 7 bases aligning to TRBD2. The V gene's germline CDR1 is DFQATT and CDR2 SNEGSKA (reference sequence). This CDR3 comprises 13 residues. J lost 6 bases, V lost 4 bases, and 9 bases had no gene match. This chain's CDR3 is CSAKREGEGEQYF. The DNA of the CDR3 is TGCAGTGCTAAACGCGAAGGGGAGGGCGAGCAGTACTTC.

With respect to this clone: A much larger clone differs from this one at a single base, so this may be a read error. The chain joins TRBV7-9 to TRBJ1-1; D gene uncertain. Germline CDR1 reads SEHNR; CDR2 reads FQNEAQ (reference sequence). The CDR3 extends over 13 amino acids. V was trimmed by 3 bases and J by 1 base, leaving 6 bases between them. In nucleotides, the CDR3 is TGTGCCAGCAGCTTCTCACAGAACACTGAAGCTTTCTTT. This encodes CASSFSQNTEAFF.

The V gene is TRBV30, the J gene TRBJ2-7; D is uncertain. Germline V CDR1 and CDR2: GTSNPN, SVGIG (reference sequence). The CDR3 runs 11 residues. Trimming pared 2 bases from V and 7 bases from J, leaving 9 bases between. The CDR3 region has the DNA TGTGCCTGGAGTTGGGGTGGAGAGCAGTACTTC. This gives the protein CAWSWGGEQYF.

This clone was counted ten times or more. The chain couples TRBV9 to TRBJ1-1; maybe TRBD1 (5 bases). The CDR3 contains 15 residues. Germline CDR1 and CDR2: SGDLS and YYNGEE. Between the trimmed V and J ends, which lost 1 base and 2 bases, there was a span of 12 bases. This CDR3 reads CASSVSGTGNTEAFF. CDR3 DNA: TGTGCCAGCAGCGTATCCGGGACGGGTAACACTGAAGCTTTCTTT.

This clone was picked up many times. J is TRBJ2-6 and V is TRBV7-3, with D hard to call. Trimming shortened V by 2 bases and J by 0 bases, and 11 bases separated the two germline ends. This CDR3 region has 17 residues. Germline assignment: CDR1 SGHTA and CDR2 FQGTGA. CDR3 sequence: CASSLDRRSSGANVLTF. DNA of the CDR3: TGTGCCAGCAGCTTAGATCGACGGAGCTCTGGGGCCAACGTCCTGACTTTC.

In this sample, this clone turned up many times. One junction end disagrees with the germline gene, perhaps due to a read error. The V gene is TRBV6-1, the J gene TRBJ2-7; D is ambiguous. Germline lookup yields CDR1 MNHNS and CDR2 SASEGT. This CDR3 contains 13 residues. The CDR3 protein is CASREVGAYEQYF. For the CDR3, the DNA is TGTGCCAGCAGGGAAGTTGGGGCCTACGAGCAGTACTTC.

This clone came up once. J is TRBJ1-2 and V is TRBV6-1; no definite D call. Trimming left V 4 bases short and J 6 bases short, with 9 bases between. Per germline, CDR1 MNHNS and CDR2 SASEGT. This CDR3 is 12 amino acids long. The CDR3 region has the DNA TGTGCCAGCAGTGGATGTGAAGATGGCTACACCTTC. This translates into CASSGCEDGYTF.